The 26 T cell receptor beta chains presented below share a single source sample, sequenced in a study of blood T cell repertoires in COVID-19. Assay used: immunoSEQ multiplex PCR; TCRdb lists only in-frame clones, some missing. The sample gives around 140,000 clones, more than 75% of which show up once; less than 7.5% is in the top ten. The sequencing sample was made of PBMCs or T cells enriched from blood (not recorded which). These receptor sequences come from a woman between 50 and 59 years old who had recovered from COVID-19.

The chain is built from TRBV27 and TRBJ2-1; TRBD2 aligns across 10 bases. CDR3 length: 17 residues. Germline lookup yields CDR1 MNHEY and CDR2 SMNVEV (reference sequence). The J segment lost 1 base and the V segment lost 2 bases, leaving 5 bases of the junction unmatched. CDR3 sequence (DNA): TGTGCCAGCAGTTTAAGGCTAGCGGGGGTATCCTACAATGAGCAGTTCTTC. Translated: CASSLRLAGVSYNEQFF.

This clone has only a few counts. The CDR3 protein is CASSRDGGIGNTIYF. CDR3 coding DNA: TGTGCCAGCAGTCGGGACGGCGGGATTGGAAACACCATATATTTT. This chain connects TRBV9 to TRBJ1-3; D possibly corresponds to TRBD1 (5 bases). CDR1 is SGDLS, CDR2 YYNGEE, per germline. This CDR3 is 15 amino acids long. Trimming shortened V by 5 bases and J by 3 bases, and 15 bases separated the two germline ends.

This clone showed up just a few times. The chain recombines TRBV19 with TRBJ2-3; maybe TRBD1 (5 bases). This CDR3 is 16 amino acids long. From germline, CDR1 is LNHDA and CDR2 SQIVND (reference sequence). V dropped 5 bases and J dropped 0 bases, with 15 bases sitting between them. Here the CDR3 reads CASSDPTAYSTDTQYF. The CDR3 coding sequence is TGTGCCAGTAGTGACCCGACAGCTTATAGCACAGATACGCAGTATTTT.

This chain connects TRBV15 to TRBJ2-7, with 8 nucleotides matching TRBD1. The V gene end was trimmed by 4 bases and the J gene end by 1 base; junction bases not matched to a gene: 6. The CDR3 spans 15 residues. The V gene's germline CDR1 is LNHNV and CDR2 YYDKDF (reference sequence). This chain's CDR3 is CATSTKGQASYEQYF. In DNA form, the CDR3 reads TGTGCCACCAGCACAAAGGGACAGGCTTCCTACGAGCAGTACTTC.

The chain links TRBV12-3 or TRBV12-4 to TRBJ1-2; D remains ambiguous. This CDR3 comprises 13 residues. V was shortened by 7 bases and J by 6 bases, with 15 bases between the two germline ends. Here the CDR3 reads CASTKEADHGYTF. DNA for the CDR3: TGTGCCAGCACCAAGGAGGCGGACCATGGCTACACCTTC.

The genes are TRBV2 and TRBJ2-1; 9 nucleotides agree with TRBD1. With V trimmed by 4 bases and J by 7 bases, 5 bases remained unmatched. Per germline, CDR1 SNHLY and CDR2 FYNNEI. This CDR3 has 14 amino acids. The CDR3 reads CASSVTGTGNEQFF. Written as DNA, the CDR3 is TGTGCCAGCAGTGTTACCGGGACAGGGAATGAGCAGTTCTTC.

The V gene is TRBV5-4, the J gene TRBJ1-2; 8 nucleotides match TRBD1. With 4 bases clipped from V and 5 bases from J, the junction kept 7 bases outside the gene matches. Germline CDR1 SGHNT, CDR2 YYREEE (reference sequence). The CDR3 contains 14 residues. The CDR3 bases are TGTGCCAGCAGCAGAGGGACAGGAGAATATGGCTACACCTTC. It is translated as CASSRGTGEYGYTF. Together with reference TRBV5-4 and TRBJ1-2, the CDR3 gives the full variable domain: ETGVTQSPTHLIKTRGQQVTLRCSSQSGHNTVSWYQQALGQGPQFIFQYYREEENGRGNFPPRFSGLQFPNYSSELNVNALELDDSALYLCASSRGTGEYGYTFGSGTRLTVV.

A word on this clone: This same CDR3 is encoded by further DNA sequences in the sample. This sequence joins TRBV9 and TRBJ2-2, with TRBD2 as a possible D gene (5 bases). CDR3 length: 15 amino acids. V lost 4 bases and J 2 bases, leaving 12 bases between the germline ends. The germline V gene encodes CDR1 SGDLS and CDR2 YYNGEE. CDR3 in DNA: TGTGCCAGCAGCCCAAGGACGGGAAACACCGGGGAGCTGTTTTTT. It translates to CASSPRTGNTGELFF.

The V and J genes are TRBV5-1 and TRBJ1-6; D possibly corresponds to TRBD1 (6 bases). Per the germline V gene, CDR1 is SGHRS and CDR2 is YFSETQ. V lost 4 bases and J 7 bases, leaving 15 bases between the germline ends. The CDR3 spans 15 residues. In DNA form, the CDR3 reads TGCGCCAGCAGCCCCCTCGCCGGACAGAATTCACCCCTCCACTTT. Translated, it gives CASSPLAGQNSPLHF.

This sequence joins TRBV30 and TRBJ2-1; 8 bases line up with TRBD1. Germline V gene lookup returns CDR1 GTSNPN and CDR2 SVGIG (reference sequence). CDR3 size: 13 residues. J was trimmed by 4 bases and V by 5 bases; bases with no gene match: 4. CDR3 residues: CAWDRGNYNEQFF. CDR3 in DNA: TGTGCCTGGGACAGGGGAAATTACAATGAGCAGTTCTTC.

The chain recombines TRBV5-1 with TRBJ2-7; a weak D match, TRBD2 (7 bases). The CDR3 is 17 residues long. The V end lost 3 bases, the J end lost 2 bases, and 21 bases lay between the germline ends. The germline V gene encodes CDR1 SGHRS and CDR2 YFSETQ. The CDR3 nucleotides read TGCGCCAGCAGCTCCCCCGGGCGGGGGCGGGCAACCTACGAGCAGTACTTC. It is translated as CASSSPGRGRATYEQYF. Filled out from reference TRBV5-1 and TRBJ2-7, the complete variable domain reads KAGVTQTPRYLIKTRGQQVTLSCSPISGHRSVSWYQQTPGQGLQFLFEYFSETQRNKGNFPGRFSGRQFSNSRSEMNVSTLELGDSALYLCASSSPGRGRATYEQYFGPGTRLTVT.

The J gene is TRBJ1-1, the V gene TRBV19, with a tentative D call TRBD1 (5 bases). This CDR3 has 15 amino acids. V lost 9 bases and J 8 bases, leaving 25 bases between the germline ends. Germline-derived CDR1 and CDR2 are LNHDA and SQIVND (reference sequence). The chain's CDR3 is CASVRKGLLGGEAFF. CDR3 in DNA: TGTGCCAGCGTTAGAAAGGGACTCCTAGGAGGCGAAGCTTTCTTT.

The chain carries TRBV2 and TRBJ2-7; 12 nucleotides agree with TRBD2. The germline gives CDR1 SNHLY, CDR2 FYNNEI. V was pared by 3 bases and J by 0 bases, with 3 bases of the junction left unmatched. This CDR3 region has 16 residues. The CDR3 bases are TGTGCCAGCAGTGATACTAGCGGGGGGCCCTCCTACGAGCAGTACGTC. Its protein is CASSDTSGGPSYEQYV.

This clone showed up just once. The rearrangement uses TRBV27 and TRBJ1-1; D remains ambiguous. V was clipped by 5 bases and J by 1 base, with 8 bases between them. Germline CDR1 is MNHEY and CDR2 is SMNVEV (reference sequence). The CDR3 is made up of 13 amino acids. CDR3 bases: TGTGCCAGCAGTCCCCAGTCGAACACTGAAGCTTTCTTT. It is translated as CASSPQSNTEAFF.

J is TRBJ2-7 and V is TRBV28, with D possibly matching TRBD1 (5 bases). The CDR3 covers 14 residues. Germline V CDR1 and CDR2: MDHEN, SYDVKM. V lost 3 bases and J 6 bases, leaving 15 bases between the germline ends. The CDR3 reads CASSLIRQGGEQYV. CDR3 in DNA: TGTGCCAGCAGTTTGATTAGGCAGGGCGGCGAGCAGTACGTC.

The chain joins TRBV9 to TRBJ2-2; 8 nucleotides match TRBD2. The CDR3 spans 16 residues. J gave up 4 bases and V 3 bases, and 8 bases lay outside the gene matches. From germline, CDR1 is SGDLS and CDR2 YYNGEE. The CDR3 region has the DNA TGTGCCAGCAGCGGGGGGATAGCGGGGCCCACCGGGGAGCTGTTTTTT. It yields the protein CASSGGIAGPTGELFF.

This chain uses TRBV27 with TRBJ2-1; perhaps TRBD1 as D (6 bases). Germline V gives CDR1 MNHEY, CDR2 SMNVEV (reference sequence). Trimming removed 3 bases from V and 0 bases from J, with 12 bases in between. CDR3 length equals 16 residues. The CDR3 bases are TGTGCCAGCAGTTTCCTCAGGGGCCCCTCCTACAATGAGCAGTTCTTC. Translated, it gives CASSFLRGPSYNEQFF.

This chain's CDR3 is CASSVERAKNIQYF. CDR3 nucleotide sequence: TGTGCCAGCAGCGTAGAGAGAGCCAAAAACATTCAGTACTTC. The V gene is TRBV7-2, the J gene TRBJ2-4; D remains unclear. This CDR3 is built from 14 residues. The V end was cut by 5 bases, the J end by 0 bases, with 8 bases between. CDR1 is SGHTA, CDR2 FQGNSA, per germline. The whole variable domain, remainder taken from reference TRBV7-2 and TRBJ2-4, is GAGVSQSPSNKVTEKGKDVELRCDPISGHTALYWYRQSLGQGLEFLIYFQGNSAPDKSGLPSDRFSAERTGGSVSTLTIQRTQQEDSAVYLCASSVERAKNIQYFGAGTRLSVL.

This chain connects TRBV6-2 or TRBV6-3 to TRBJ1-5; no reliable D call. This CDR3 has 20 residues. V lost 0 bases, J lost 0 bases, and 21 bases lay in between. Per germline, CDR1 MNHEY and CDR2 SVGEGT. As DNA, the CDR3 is TGTGCCAGCAGTTACTCGGGAGGCACGGGGTTCCTTAATAGCAATCAGCCCCAGCATTTT. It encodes CASSYSGGTGFLNSNQPQHF.

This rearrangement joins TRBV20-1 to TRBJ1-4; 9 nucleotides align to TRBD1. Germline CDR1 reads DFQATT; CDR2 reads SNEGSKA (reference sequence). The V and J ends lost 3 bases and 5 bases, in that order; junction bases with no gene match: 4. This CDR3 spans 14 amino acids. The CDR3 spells CSASPGTGNEKLFF. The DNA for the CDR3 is TGCAGTGCTAGTCCTGGGACAGGGAATGAAAAACTGTTTTTT.

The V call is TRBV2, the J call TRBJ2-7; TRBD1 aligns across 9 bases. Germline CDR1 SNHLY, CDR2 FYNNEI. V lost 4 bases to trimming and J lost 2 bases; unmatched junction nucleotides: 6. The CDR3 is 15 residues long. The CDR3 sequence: CASSGVGQGPYEQYF. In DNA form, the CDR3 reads TGTGCCAGCAGTGGGGTGGGACAGGGACCCTACGAGCAGTACTTC.

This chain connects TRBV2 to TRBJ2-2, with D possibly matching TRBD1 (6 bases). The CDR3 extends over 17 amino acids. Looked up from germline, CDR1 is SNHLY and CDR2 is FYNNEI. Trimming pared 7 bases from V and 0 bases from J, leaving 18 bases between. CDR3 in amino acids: CASIIQGSHSNTGELFF. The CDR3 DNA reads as TGTGCCAGCATCATACAGGGTTCGCATTCGAACACCGGGGAGCTGTTTTTT.

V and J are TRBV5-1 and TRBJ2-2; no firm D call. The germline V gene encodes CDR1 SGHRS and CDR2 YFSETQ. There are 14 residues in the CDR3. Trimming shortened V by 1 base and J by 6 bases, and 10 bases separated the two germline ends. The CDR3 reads CASSLMSLSGELFF. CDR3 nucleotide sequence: TGCGCCAGCAGCTTGATGAGTTTGTCCGGGGAGCTGTTTTTT. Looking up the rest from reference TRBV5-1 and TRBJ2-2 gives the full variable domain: KAGVTQTPRYLIKTRGQQVTLSCSPISGHRSVSWYQQTPGQGLQFLFEYFSETQRNKGNFPGRFSGRQFSNSRSEMNVSTLELGDSALYLCASSLMSLSGELFFGEGSRLTVL.

The CDR3 spells CASTKTRQGGYGYTF. The CDR3 DNA follows: TGTGCCAGCACCAAGACCCGACAGGGGGGCTATGGCTACACCTTC. The chain combines TRBV6-5 with TRBJ1-2, with 9 bases identical to TRBD1. The CDR3 runs 15 residues. In germline, CDR1 is MNHEY, CDR2 SVGAGI. V dropped 7 bases and J dropped 4; count of bases not matched to a gene: 10.

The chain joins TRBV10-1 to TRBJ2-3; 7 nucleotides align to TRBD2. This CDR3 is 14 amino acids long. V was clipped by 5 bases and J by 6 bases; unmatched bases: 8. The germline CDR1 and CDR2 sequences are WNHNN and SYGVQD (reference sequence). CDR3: CASSTGGEWDTQYF. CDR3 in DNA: TGCGCCAGCAGTACTGGGGGGGAATGGGATACGCAGTATTTT.

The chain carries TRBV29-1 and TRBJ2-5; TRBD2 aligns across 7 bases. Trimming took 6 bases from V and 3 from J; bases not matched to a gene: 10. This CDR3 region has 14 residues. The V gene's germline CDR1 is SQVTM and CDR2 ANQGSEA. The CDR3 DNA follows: TGCAGCGTCGGACCTAGCGGCAACGAAGAGACCCAGTACTTC. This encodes CSVGPSGNEETQYF.